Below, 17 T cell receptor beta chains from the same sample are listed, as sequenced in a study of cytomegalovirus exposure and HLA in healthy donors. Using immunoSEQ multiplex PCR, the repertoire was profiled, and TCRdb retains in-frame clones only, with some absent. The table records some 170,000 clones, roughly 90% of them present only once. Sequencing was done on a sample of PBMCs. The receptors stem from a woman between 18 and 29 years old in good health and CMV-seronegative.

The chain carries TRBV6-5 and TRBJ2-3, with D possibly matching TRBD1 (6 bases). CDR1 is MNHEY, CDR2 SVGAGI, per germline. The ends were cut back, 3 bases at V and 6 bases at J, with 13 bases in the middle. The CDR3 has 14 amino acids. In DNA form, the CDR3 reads TGTGCCAGCAGTTATTCCCCAGGGGTGGATACGCAGTATTTT. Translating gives CASSYSPGVDTQYF.

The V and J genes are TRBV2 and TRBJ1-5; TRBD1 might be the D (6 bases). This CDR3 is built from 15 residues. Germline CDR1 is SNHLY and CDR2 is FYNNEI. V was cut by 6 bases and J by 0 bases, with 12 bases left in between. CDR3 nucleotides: TGTGCCAGCAGATTACGGACAGATAGCAATCAGCCCCAGCATTTT. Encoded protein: CASRLRTDSNQPQHF.

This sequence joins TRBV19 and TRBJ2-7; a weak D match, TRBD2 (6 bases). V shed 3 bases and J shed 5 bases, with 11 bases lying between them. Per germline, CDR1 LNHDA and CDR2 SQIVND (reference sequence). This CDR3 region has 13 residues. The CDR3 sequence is CASSMSGAHEQYF. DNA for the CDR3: TGTGCCAGTAGTATGTCGGGAGCCCACGAGCAGTACTTC.

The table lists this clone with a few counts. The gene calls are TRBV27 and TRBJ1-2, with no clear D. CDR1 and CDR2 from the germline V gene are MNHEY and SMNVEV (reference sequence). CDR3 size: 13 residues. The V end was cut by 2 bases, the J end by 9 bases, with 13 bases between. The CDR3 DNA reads TGTGCCAGCAGTTTAGGCATGACGGGGAGCTACACCTTC. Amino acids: CASSLGMTGSYTF.

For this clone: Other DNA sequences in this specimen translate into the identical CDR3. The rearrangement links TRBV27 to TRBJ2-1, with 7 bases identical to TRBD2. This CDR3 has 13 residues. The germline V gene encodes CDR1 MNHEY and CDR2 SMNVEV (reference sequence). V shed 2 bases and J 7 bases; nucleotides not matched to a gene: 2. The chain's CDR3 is CASSLGGGNEQFF. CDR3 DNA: TGTGCCAGCAGTTTAGGGGGAGGGAATGAGCAGTTCTTC.

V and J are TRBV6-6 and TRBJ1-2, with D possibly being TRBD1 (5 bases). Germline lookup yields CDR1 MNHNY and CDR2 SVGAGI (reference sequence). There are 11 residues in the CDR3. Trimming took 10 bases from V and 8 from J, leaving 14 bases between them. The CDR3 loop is CATQGRRGYTF. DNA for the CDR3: TGTGCCACCCAGGGCCGGAGAGGCTACACCTTC.

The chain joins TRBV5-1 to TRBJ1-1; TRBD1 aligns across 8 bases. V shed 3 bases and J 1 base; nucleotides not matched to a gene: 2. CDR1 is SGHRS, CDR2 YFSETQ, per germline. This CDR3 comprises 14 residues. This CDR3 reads CASSYGQGNTEAFF. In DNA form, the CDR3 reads TGCGCCAGCAGCTATGGACAGGGGAACACTGAAGCTTTCTTT.

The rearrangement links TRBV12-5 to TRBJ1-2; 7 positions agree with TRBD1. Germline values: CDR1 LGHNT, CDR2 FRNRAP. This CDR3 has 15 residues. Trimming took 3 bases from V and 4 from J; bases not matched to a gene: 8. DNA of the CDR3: TGTGCTAGTGGTTTAGAGGGCCGACAGGGCTATGGCTACACCTTC. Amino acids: CASGLEGRQGYGYTF. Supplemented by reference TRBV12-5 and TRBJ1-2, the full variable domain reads DARVTQTPRHKVTEMGQEVTMRCQPILGHNTVFWYRQTMMQGLELLAYFRNRAPLDDSGMPKDRFSAEMPDATLATLKIQPSEPRDSAVYFCASGLEGRQGYGYTFGSGTRLTVV.

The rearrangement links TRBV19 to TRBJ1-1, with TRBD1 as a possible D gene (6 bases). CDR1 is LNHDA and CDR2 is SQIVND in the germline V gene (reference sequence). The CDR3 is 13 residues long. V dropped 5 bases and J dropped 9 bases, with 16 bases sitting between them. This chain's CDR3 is CASSSIDRYQAFF. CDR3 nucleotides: TGTGCCAGTAGTTCAATCGACAGGTATCAAGCTTTCTTT.

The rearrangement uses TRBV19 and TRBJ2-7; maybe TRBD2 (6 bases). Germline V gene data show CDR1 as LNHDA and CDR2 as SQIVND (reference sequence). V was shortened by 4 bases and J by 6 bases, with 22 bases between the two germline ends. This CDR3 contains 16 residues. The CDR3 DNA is TGTGCCAGTAGTAACTCGGCTGGAGGGAGGATTGGCGAGCAGTACTTC. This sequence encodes CASSNSAGGRIGEQYF.

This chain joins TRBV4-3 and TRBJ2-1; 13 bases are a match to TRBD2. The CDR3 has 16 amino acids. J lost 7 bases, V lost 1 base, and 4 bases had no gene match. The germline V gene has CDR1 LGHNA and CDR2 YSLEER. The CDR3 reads CASSQVLAGGSNEQFF. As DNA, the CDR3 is TGCGCCAGCAGCCAAGTACTAGCGGGGGGGAGTAATGAGCAGTTCTTC.

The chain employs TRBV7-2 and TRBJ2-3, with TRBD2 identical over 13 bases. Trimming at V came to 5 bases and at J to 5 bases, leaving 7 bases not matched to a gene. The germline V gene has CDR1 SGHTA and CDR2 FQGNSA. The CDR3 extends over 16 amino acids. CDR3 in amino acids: CASSLTSGGNQDTQYF. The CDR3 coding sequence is TGTGCCAGCAGCCTGACTAGCGGGGGGAACCAAGATACGCAGTATTTT.

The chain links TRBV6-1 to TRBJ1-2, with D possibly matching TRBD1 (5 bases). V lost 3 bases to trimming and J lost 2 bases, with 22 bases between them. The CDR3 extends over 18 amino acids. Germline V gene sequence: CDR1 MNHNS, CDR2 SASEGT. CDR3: CASSDIILTAGGNYGYTF. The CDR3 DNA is TGTGCCAGCAGTGATATAATATTGACAGCGGGAGGGAACTATGGCTACACCTTC.

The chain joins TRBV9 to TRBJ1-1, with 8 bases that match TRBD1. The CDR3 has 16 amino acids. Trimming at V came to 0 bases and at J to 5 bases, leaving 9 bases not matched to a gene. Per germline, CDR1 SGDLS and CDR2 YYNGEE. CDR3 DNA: TGTGCCAGCAGCGTAGTCCAGGGGGCAGGGGCTACTGAAGCTTTCTTT. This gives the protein CASSVVQGAGATEAFF. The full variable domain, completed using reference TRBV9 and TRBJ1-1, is DSGVTQTPKHLITATGQRVTLRCSPRSGDLSVYWYQQSLDQGLQFLIQYYNGEERAKGNILERFSAQQFPDLHSELNLSSLELGDSALYFCASSVVQGAGATEAFFGQGTRLTVV.

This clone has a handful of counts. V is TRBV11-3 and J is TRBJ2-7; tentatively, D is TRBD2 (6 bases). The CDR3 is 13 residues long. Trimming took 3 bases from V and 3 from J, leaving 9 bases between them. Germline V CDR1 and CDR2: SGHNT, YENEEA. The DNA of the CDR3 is TGTGCCAGCAGCTTCGGGACTTTCTACGAGCAGTACTTC. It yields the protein CASSFGTFYEQYF.

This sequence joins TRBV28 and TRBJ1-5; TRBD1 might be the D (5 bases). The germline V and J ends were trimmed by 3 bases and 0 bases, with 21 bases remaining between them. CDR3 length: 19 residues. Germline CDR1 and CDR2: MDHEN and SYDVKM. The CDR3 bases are TGTGCCAGCAGTTTTATGCACCTGAGAAGGGGTTATAGCAATCAGCCCCAGCATTTT. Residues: CASSFMHLRRGYSNQPQHF.

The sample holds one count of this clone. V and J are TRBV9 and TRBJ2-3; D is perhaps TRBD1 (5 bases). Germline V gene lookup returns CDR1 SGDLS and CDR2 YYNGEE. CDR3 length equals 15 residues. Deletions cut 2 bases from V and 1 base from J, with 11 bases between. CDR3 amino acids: CASSVAGFRTDTQYF. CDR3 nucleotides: TGTGCCAGCAGCGTTGCAGGGTTTCGCACAGATACGCAGTATTTT.